Sequencing of this TCR beta chain was carried out in a study of blood T cell repertoires in COVID-19. Study-wide context: From the United States, Italy and Spain came samples of acute and convalescent COVID-19. From T cells, B-cell-depleted T cells, or PBMCs came the material, which was cDNA or gDNA.

The table came from immunoSEQ multiplex PCR; TCRdb's copy has only in-frame clones and leaves some out. There are some 120,000 clones in the sample; about 85% occur only once, and approximately 1.3% lies in the top ten. Per the germline V gene, CDR1 is LGHNA and CDR2 is YSLEER. V was shortened by 0 bases and J by 2 bases, with 18 bases between the two germline ends. This CDR3 has 18 amino acids. The sample consisted of peripheral blood. This TCR was recovered from a middle-aged man with acute or convalescent COVID-19. V usage is TRBV4-3 and J usage is TRBJ2-3; D may be TRBD2 (5 bases). The chain's CDR3 is CASSQEVTVAGSTDTQYF. CDR3 DNA sequence: TGCGCCAGCAGCCAAGAGGTGACCGTGGCGGGCTCCACAGATACGCAGTATTTT.